These 15 T cell receptor beta chains originate from one sample sequenced in a study of blood T cell repertoires in COVID-19. The method was immunoSEQ multiplex PCR; TCRdb's version includes in-frame clones alone and lacks a portion of them. The sample includes approximately 65,000 clones, 65% to 85% of them seen just once. Sequencing was performed on PBMCs or T cells enriched from blood (not recorded which). Receptors originate from a woman aged 60-75 years who had been exposed to COVID-19.

The chain couples TRBV5-1 to TRBJ1-1; tentative D call: TRBD1 (6 bases). Trimming left V 3 bases short and J 5 bases short, with 17 bases between. Germline assignment: CDR1 SGHRS and CDR2 YFSETQ. The CDR3 totals 15 residues. The CDR3, as DNA: TGCGCCAGCAGCTCGGATGGCCAGGGGCTAACTGAAGCTTTCTTT. Encoded protein: CASSSDGQGLTEAFF.

The rearrangement joins TRBV6-4 to TRBJ2-7; 9 bases are shared with TRBD1. J lost 3 bases, V lost 5 bases, and 5 bases had no gene match. Germline assignment: CDR1 MRHNA and CDR2 SNTAGT. The length of the CDR3 is 14 residues. The CDR3 bases are TGTGCCAGCAGTCCCACAGGGGGCGGCTACGAGCAGTACTTC. It encodes CASSPTGGGYEQYF.

V and J are TRBV7-6 and TRBJ1-5, with 7 bases fitting TRBD1. CDR1 and CDR2 (germline): SGHVS, FNYEAQ. The CDR3 sequence is 15 residues long. V shed 4 bases and J 1 base; nucleotides not matched to a gene: 4. The CDR3 reads CASSSQGGSNQPQHF. CDR3 DNA sequence: TGTGCCAGCAGCTCCCAGGGGGGAAGCAATCAGCCCCAGCATTTT.

This clone was detected a few times. The chain is built from TRBV7-2 and TRBJ1-2; TRBD1 aligns across 8 bases. The J segment lost 6 bases and the V segment lost 5 bases, leaving 8 bases of the junction unmatched. The CDR3 runs 14 residues. Germline CDR1 SGHTA, CDR2 FQGNSA. DNA for the CDR3: TGTGCCAGCAGCCCGCGGACAGGGATCCATGGCTACACCTTC. Amino acid sequence: CASSPRTGIHGYTF. The full variable domain, rest sourced from reference TRBV7-2 and TRBJ1-2, is GAGVSQSPSNKVTEKGKDVELRCDPISGHTALYWYRQSLGQGLEFLIYFQGNSAPDKSGLPSDRFSAERTGGSVSTLTIQRTQQEDSAVYLCASSPRTGIHGYTFGSGTRLTVV.

J is TRBJ1-2 and V is TRBV30, with D unresolved. Germline CDR1 reads GTSNPN; CDR2 reads SVGIG (reference sequence). The V end lost 6 bases, the J end lost 8 bases, and 10 bases lay between the germline ends. The CDR3 has 10 residues. For the CDR3, the DNA is TGTGCCTGTCGGCGGAGCGGCTACACCTTC. Protein: CACRRSGYTF.

This chain joins TRBV24-1 and TRBJ2-6, with 7 bases fitting TRBD1. The V and J ends lost 9 bases and 2 bases, in that order; junction bases with no gene match: 6. This CDR3 region has 15 residues. The germline CDR1 and CDR2 sequences are KGHDR and SFDVKD. CDR3 DNA: TGTGCCACCGGAAGACAGGGAGCTGGGGCCAACGTCCTGACTTTC. Its translation: CATGRQGAGANVLTF.

This chain uses TRBV6-2 or TRBV6-3 with TRBJ2-1; no clear D gene. CDR1 is MNHEY, CDR2 SVGEGT, per germline. This CDR3 comprises 14 residues. The V gene lost 2 bases and the J gene lost 5 bases, with 10 bases spanning the gap. This chain's CDR3 is CASSYNPKHNEQFF. The CDR3 DNA reads as TGTGCCAGCAGTTACAACCCTAAACACAATGAGCAGTTCTTC.

The V call is TRBV6-5, the J call TRBJ1-6; D gene unclear. The length of the CDR3 is 13 residues. Germline lookup yields CDR1 MNHEY and CDR2 SVGAGI. The V end lost 2 bases, the J end lost 7 bases, and 6 bases lay between the germline ends. The CDR3 bases are TGTGCCAGCAGTTACGAGGGCAATTCACCCCTCCACTTT. Translating it yields CASSYEGNSPLHF.

As for this clone: At the DNA level, this CDR3 is encoded by other sequences in the same sample as well. This sequence joins TRBV12-5 and TRBJ1-1, with 10 bases that match TRBD1. Per germline, CDR1 LGHNT and CDR2 FRNRAP. The V segment lost 4 bases and the J segment 4 bases; nucleotides outside the gene matches: 0. The CDR3 is 13 residues long. This CDR3 is CASGWDRGTEAFF. The CDR3 DNA sequence: TGTGCTAGTGGTTGGGACAGGGGCACTGAAGCTTTCTTT.

V gene TRBV29-1 combines with J gene TRBJ1-3; 8 bases match TRBD1. Germline V lookup: CDR1 SQVTM, CDR2 ANQGSEA. CDR3 length: 12 residues. Germline trimming cut 7 bases from V and 8 bases from J; bases unmatched to any gene: 7. Written as DNA, the CDR3 is TGCAGCGGCTCAGGGGGCTCTGACACCATATATTTT. Amino acids: CSGSGGSDTIYF. The entire variable domain, with the rest obtained from reference TRBV29-1 and TRBJ1-3, is as follows: SAVISQKPSRDICQRGTSLTIQCQVDSQVTMMFWYRQQPGQSLTLIATANQGSEATYESGFVIDKFPISRPNLTFSTLTVSNMSPEDSSIYLCSGSGGSDTIYFGEGSWLTVV.

The genes are TRBV7-6 and TRBJ2-7, with 9 bases fitting TRBD1. There are 14 residues in the CDR3. The germline V gene encodes CDR1 SGHVS and CDR2 FNYEAQ. With V trimmed by 7 bases and J by 2 bases, 6 bases remained unmatched. CDR3 coding DNA: TGTGCCAGCACCCAGGGACAGGGACCCTACGAGCAGTACTTC. It yields the protein CASTQGQGPYEQYF.

V and J are TRBV28 and TRBJ2-3; 14 bases line up with TRBD2. V was pared by 5 bases and J by 4 bases, with 5 bases of the junction left unmatched. Germline V lookup: CDR1 MDHEN, CDR2 SYDVKM. The CDR3 covers 16 residues. CDR3 protein: CASSPGTSGSADTQYF. The CDR3 region has the DNA TGTGCCAGCAGTCCCGGGACTAGCGGGAGTGCAGATACGCAGTATTTT.

This rearrangement joins TRBV4-2 to TRBJ2-3; TRBD1 matches 9 bases. Germline CDR1 is LGHNA and CDR2 is YNFKEQ. The CDR3 is made up of 15 amino acids. V was clipped by 0 bases and J by 3 bases; unmatched bases: 1. For the CDR3, the DNA is TGTGCCAGCAGCCAAGAACAGGGGGCGACAGATACGCAGTATTTT. Translating gives CASSQEQGATDTQYF.

The CDR3 is CASGTVNTEAFF. CDR3 coding DNA: TGTGCCAGCGGGACTGTGAACACTGAAGCTTTCTTT. The gene calls are TRBV10-3 and TRBJ1-1, with TRBD1 as a possible D gene (5 bases). CDR1 and CDR2 from the germline V gene are ENHRY and SYGVKD. This CDR3 has 12 amino acids. Trimming took 10 bases from V and 0 from J, leaving 9 bases between them.

This clone was counted a single time. The rearrangement joins TRBV19 to TRBJ2-6; tentative D call: TRBD1 (6 bases). V was cut by 7 bases and J by 4 bases, with 14 bases left in between. CDR3 size: 15 residues. Looked up from germline, CDR1 is LNHDA and CDR2 is SQIVND (reference sequence). The CDR3 region has the DNA TGTGCCAGTATCAAAGGGGGTTCAGGGGCCAACGTCCTGACTTTC. Residues: CASIKGGSGANVLTF. Full variable domain (remainder filled in from reference TRBV19 and TRBJ2-6): DGGITQSPKYLFRKEGQNVTLSCEQNLNHDAMYWYRQDPGQGLRLIYYSQIVNDFQKGDIAEGYSVSREKKESFPLTVTSAQKNPTAFYLCASIKGGSGANVLTFGAGSRLTVL.